A selection of T cell receptor beta chains follows, all from one sample in a study of shared clonotypes between healthy human individuals. Clones were sequenced by immunoSEQ multiplex PCR, and TCRdb holds only the in-frame ones, with some missing. The sample records about 600,000 clones, less than 98% being singletons. Sequenced material: naive CD4+ T cells sorted from blood. The receptors shown here come from a woman aged 25-40 years in good health. The CDR3 runs from the conserved cysteine through the conserved F or W. Each record gives: V gene, clone size, D gene, J gene, CDR3 DNA, CDR3 protein. A D gene is named only where the DNA matches it firmly. For some rows the clone size is stated as once, few or many, or as a class when expanded; others skip it.

TRBV28	-	TRBD1	TRBJ1-4	TGTGCCAGCAGTTCGGGACAGGGTCGGAGAAAACTGTTTTTT	CASSSGQGRRKLFF
TRBV2	-	-	TRBJ2-1	TGTGCCAGCAGTGAGGGCCGACCGGTTTGGAATGAGCAGTTCTTC	CASSEGRPVWNEQFF
TRBV10-3	-	-	TRBJ2-1	TGTGCCATCAGTGAGACCGAGCCGTACTACAATGAGCAGTTCTTC	CAISETEPYYNEQFF
TRBV5-6	-	TRBD1	TRBJ2-1	TGTGCCAGCAGCTCCGACAGGGGAAGGGCTAGCTCCTACAATGAGCAGTTCTTC	CASSSDRGRASSYNEQFF
TRBV5-1	-	TRBD2	TRBJ2-1	TGCGCCAGCAGCATGCGAGCGGGAGCGATGGACAATGAGCAGTTCTTC	CASSMRAGAMDNEQFF
TRBV19	-	-	TRBJ2-3	TGTGCCAGTAGTCCAGAGGGGACTTTTAGCCAGCAGTATTTT	CASSPEGTFSQQYF
TRBV5-1	-	-	TRBJ2-3	TGCGCCAGCAGCTTGCAGGGAAGCACAGATACGCAGTATTTT	CASSLQGSTDTQYF
TRBV7-2	-	-	TRBJ2-5	TGTGCCAGCAGCTCCGTGGGGACCCAGTACTTC	CASSSVGTQYF
TRBV9	-	-	TRBJ2-1	TGTGCCAGCAGCCCAGGATATTACAATGAGCAGTTCTTC	CASSPGYYNEQFF
TRBV6-1	-	TRBD1	TRBJ2-7	TGTGCCAGCAGAAGTGGACAGGGGATAGGTGAGCAGTACTTC	CASRSGQGIGEQYF
TRBV19	-	TRBD1	TRBJ2-2	TGTGCCAGTAGGGGACAGGGGGCAAAGAACACCGGGGAGCTGTTTTTT	CASRGQGAKNTGELFF
TRBV25-1	-	-	TRBJ2-5	TGTGCCAGCAGTGTCCGTCAGGGGTACCAAGAGACCCAGTACTTC	CASSVRQGYQETQYF
TRBV4-2	-	-	TRBJ1-5	TGTGCCAGCAGCCAAGGTTTAAGATCGGGTCAGCCCCAGCATTTT	CASSQGLRSGQPQHF
TRBV9	-	TRBD1	TRBJ1-1	TGTGCCAGCAGCGTGGGGGACAGGAACACTGAAGCTTTCTTT	CASSVGDRNTEAFF
TRBV6-1	once	-	TRBJ2-7	TGTGCCAGCAGTGAATGGGCCAGGGCCTCCTACGAGCAGTACTTC	CASSEWARASYEQYF
TRBV5-1	-	TRBD2	TRBJ2-1	TGCGCCAGCAGCTTGGCTGGGACTAGCGGACAGTTCTTC	CASSLAGTSGQFF
TRBV15	-	TRBD1	TRBJ2-6	TGTGCCACCAGCGCGGACAGGGGACTCTCTGGGGCCAACGTCCTGACTTTC	CATSADRGLSGANVLTF
TRBV9	once	TRBD1	TRBJ1-3	TGTGCCAGCAGCCCAGACAGGGGGTTGGCTGGAAACACCATATATTTT	CASSPDRGLAGNTIYF
TRBV5-1	-	-	TRBJ2-4	TGCGCCAGCAGCTATACAGGGACGACAACCAAAAACATTCAGTACTTC	CASSYTGTTTKNIQYF
TRBV7-9	-	-	TRBJ2-5	TGTGCCAGCAGGGGCAGAGAAGAGACCCAGTACTTC	CASRGREETQYF
TRBV7-2	-	-	TRBJ2-7	TGTGCCAGCAGCTTCAGTTCAAACGAGCAGTACTTC	CASSFSSNEQYF
TRBV28	-	TRBD1	TRBJ2-7	TGTGCCAGCAGTTTATGGGACAGGGTCTTCCGCGAGCAGTACTTC	CASSLWDRVFREQYF
TRBV19	-	-	TRBJ1-1	TGTGCCATATCATCACGGGGGAAAGCTTTCTTT	CAISSRGKAFF
TRBV27	-	-	TRBJ1-5	TGTGCCAGCAGTTTAAGGAGGGATAGCAATCAGCCCCAGCATTTT	CASSLRRDSNQPQHF
TRBV5-1	-	-	TRBJ2-5	TGCGCCAGCAGCTTGGCCGGGGGAGGTGAGACCCAGTACTTC	CASSLAGGGETQYF
TRBV6-5	-	TRBD2	TRBJ2-1	TGTGCCAGCAGTTCGCCGGGACTAGGGGTCGATGAGCAGTTCTTC	CASSSPGLGVDEQFF
TRBV19	-	-	TRBJ1-5	TGTGCCAGTAGTATTTCCGGCCATCAGCCCCAGCATTTT	CASSISGHQPQHF
TRBV6-6	-	-	TRBJ2-5	TGTGCCAGCAGCTTCCCCGGCGGCCAAGAGACCCAGTACTTC	CASSFPGGQETQYF
TRBV6-1	-	TRBD1	TRBJ1-2	TGTGCCAGCAGTGAAGTTGGGACAGGGGGCTATGGCTACACCTTC	CASSEVGTGGYGYTF
TRBV10-1	-	-	TRBJ2-1	TGCGCCAGCAGCCCCGGGGGCACAGGGGCGTCGGAGCAGTTCTTC	CASSPGGTGASEQFF
TRBV10-2	-	-	TRBJ2-5	TGCGCCAGCAGTGTCAGGGTGTGGGAGACCCAGTACTTC	CASSVRVWETQYF
TRBV27	-	TRBD1	TRBJ2-5	TGTGCCAGCAGGTCACAGGGGGTGGAGACCCAGTACTTC	CASRSQGVETQYF
TRBV5-6	-	TRBD1	TRBJ1-2	TGTGCCAGCACCCGGCCCGATGGGACAGGGCGAGGCTACACCTTC	CASTRPDGTGRGYTF